The clone carrying this T cell receptor (beta chain) was seen more than once but under ten times. Its specificity is unknown. There are 15 residues in the CDR3. Looked up from germline, CDR1 is SGHRS and CDR2 is YFSETQ. V lost 0 bases and J lost 3, with 9 bases in between. Hyperthyroidism had been newly diagnosed in patients aged 18 to 65, and its duration was under 2 months. Fresh peripheral blood, about 10 ml of it, supplied the PBMCs. RNA transcripts yielded amplified TCR beta CDR3 regions. The HTBI primer set drove a first-round RT-PCR of the TCR CDR3. TCRdb analysed the multiplex PCR reads with MiXCR anew, one entry per CDR3 protein. The profile shows 550,000 to 650,000 distinct CDR3 sequences, around 15% of them singletons. The data are from a study of T cells in Graves' hyperthyroidism and ophthalmopathy. Study-wide points: The blood repertoire included most of the expanded thyroid clonotypes above 0.001. With a median lead of 6.5 months before onset, the model predicted ophthalmopathy.

The sequenced sample consisted of blood. This clonotype originated in a woman between 35 and 50 years old with Graves' hyperthyroidism. The chain has TRBV5-1 and TRBJ2-2; no reliable D call. CDR3: CASSLVTADTGELFF. The CDR3 DNA sequence: TGCGCCAGCAGCTTGGTTACGGCAGACACCGGGGAGCTGTTTTTT.